This TCR beta chain appears in the sequencing data of a study of blood T cell repertoires in COVID-19. Study as a whole: There were acute and convalescent COVID-19 samples, and they came from the United States, Italy and Spain. From T cells, B-cell-depleted T cells, or PBMCs came the material, which was cDNA or gDNA.

This clone was detected once. V dropped 5 bases and J dropped 5; count of bases not matched to a gene: 8. This CDR3 comprises 15 residues. The germline CDR1 and CDR2 sequences are SGHTA and FQGNSA. Original processing methods: Counts of nucleated cells, estimated from reference gene primer amplification, were obtained. The protocol was immunoSEQ multiplex PCR, while the TCRdb copy is restricted to in-frame clones and leaves out a portion. V and J calls plus clone size are reproduced from that table; the DNA served to infer D and trimming. The sample has about 90,000 clones, roughly 86% seen once. Sample: peripheral blood. The TCR comes from a human donor in a cohort sampled during active COVID-19. The chain couples TRBV7-2 to TRBJ2-5; 10 bases agree with TRBD1. Written as DNA, the CDR3 is TGTGCCAGCAGCCCACATTTGGGACAGGGGGAGACCCAGTACTTC. Amino acids: CASSPHLGQGETQYF.